One sample yielded the 30 T cell receptor beta chains listed below, sequenced in a study of blood T cell repertoires in COVID-19. TCRdb's table, derived via immunoSEQ multiplex PCR, lists solely in-frame clones and lacks some. The profile shows approximately 40,000 clones, roughly nine tenths of them singletons. The sample was peripheral blood. Receptors originate from a man between 60 and 70 years old with COVID-19, enrolled during active disease.

The gene calls are TRBV5-1 and TRBJ2-7; 11 bases agree with TRBD1. Trimming at V came to 7 bases and at J to 4 bases, leaving 4 bases not matched to a gene. CDR1 and CDR2 from the germline V gene are SGHRS and YFSETQ. The CDR3 runs 13 residues. Here the CDR3 DNA reads TGCGCCAGCGCCGGGACAGGGGGGTACGAGCAGTACTTC. Protein sequence: CASAGTGGYEQYF.

This clone appeared once. DNA of the CDR3: TGTGCCAGCAGTGAGGTACTAGCGGGTGAGCAGTTCTTC. Translated, it gives CASSEVLAGEQFF. V usage is TRBV2 and J usage is TRBJ2-1; the match to TRBD2 covers 9 bases. The CDR3 consists of 13 residues. After removal of 3 bases from V and 9 bases from J, the junction contained 3 bases not matched to a gene. The V gene's germline CDR1 is SNHLY and CDR2 FYNNEI. The complete variable domain, with remaining parts taken from reference TRBV2 and TRBJ2-1, reads EPEVTQTPSHQVTQMGQEVILRCVPISNHLYFYWYRQILGQKVEFLVSFYNNEISEKSEIFDDQFSVERPDGSNFTLKIRSTKLEDSAMYFCASSEVLAGEQFFGPGTRLTVL.

The chain carries TRBV6-5 and TRBJ1-2, with D perhaps matching TRBD1 (6 bases). Germline values: CDR1 MNHEY, CDR2 SVGAGI. V was cut by 0 bases and J by 7 bases, with 12 bases left in between. This CDR3 has 14 residues. The CDR3 spells CASSYSKGDGGYTF. The CDR3 DNA follows: TGTGCCAGCAGTTACTCGAAGGGGGATGGTGGCTACACCTTC.

This chain connects TRBV7-2 to TRBJ1-4, with 10 bases lining up with TRBD1. V lost 4 bases, J lost 8 bases, and 7 bases stayed unmatched. This CDR3 is 15 amino acids long. Germline V gives CDR1 SGHTA, CDR2 FQGNSA. Here the CDR3 DNA reads TGTGCCAGCAGCTCAAGACAGGGGGCAAGAGAAAAACTGTTTTTT. This translates into CASSSRQGAREKLFF.

The chain carries TRBV28 and TRBJ1-4; TRBD1 aligns across 9 bases. Losses at the gene ends were 4 bases for V and 11 bases for J; bases not matched to a gene: 11. This CDR3 is 15 amino acids long. Germline loops: CDR1 MDHEN, CDR2 SYDVKM. CDR3 region: CASSSPGTGPQKLFF. CDR3 bases: TGTGCCAGCAGTTCCCCCGGGACAGGGCCACAGAAACTGTTTTTT.

The gene calls are TRBV18 and TRBJ1-4, with unresolved D. CDR3 length: 14 amino acids. The germline CDR1 and CDR2 sequences are KGHSH and LQKENI. V lost 4 bases and J lost 14, with 20 bases in between. CDR3 sequence (DNA): TGTGCCAGCTCACTATTCGACGCCCGGACTGGGCTGTTTTTT. As protein: CASSLFDARTGLFF.

The rearrangement uses TRBV10-2 and TRBJ2-7; 8 bases agree with TRBD1. With V trimmed by 6 bases and J by 0 bases, 4 bases remained unmatched. The germline gives CDR1 WSHSY, CDR2 SAAADI. The CDR3 is 14 amino acids. This chain's CDR3 is CASRVTGVSYEQYF. CDR3 nucleotide sequence: TGCGCCAGCAGGGTGACAGGGGTCTCCTACGAGCAGTACTTC.

The genes are TRBV7-9 and TRBJ2-7; unclear D gene. The germline gives CDR1 SEHNR, CDR2 FQNEAQ (reference sequence). Trimming pared 0 bases from V and 1 base from J, leaving 19 bases between. The CDR3 extends over 18 amino acids. CDR3 sequence (DNA): TGTGCCAGCAGCTTAGCTTCCTATGCTTCACTCCAATCCTACGAGCAGTACTTC. It encodes CASSLASYASLQSYEQYF.

The rearrangement links TRBV18 to TRBJ1-1; maybe TRBD1 (5 bases). V was shortened by 2 bases and J by 0 bases, with 10 bases between the two germline ends. Germline V gives CDR1 KGHSH, CDR2 LQKENI. The CDR3 covers 15 residues. For the CDR3, the DNA is TGTGCCAGCTCACCAAATGGGGGGATGAACACTGAAGCTTTCTTT. This gives the protein CASSPNGGMNTEAFF.

There are a few counts of this clone. Within the sample, other DNA sequences also encode this same CDR3. The chain joins TRBV19 to TRBJ1-5; D is undetermined. The V and J ends lost 3 bases and 1 base respectively, with 4 bases between them. The CDR3 covers 13 residues. From germline, CDR1 is LNHDA and CDR2 SQIVND (reference sequence). CDR3 DNA: TGTGCCAGTAGTATTCAGAGCAATCAGCCCCAGCATTTT. Its protein product is CASSIQSNQPQHF.

The chain joins TRBV19 to TRBJ1-5; 7 nucleotides align to TRBD1. This CDR3 comprises 16 residues. CDR1 is LNHDA, CDR2 SQIVND, per germline (reference sequence). The V segment lost 5 bases and the J segment 0 bases; nucleotides outside the gene matches: 7. In DNA form, the CDR3 reads TGTGCCAGTAGTCCGAGACAGGGAAATAGCAATCAGCCCCAGCATTTT. Translating gives CASSPRQGNSNQPQHF.

There are a few counts of this clone. This chain uses TRBV28 with TRBJ1-1; D remains ambiguous. This CDR3 has 13 residues. V was shortened by 3 bases and J by 5 bases, with 10 bases between the two germline ends. CDR1 MDHEN and CDR2 SYDVKM come from the germline V gene. CDR3 sequence: CASSFPGRTEAFF. The CDR3 DNA is TGTGCCAGCAGTTTTCCCGGGAGGACTGAAGCTTTCTTT. Combining the CDR3 with reference TRBV28 and TRBJ1-1 gives the whole variable domain DVKVTQSSRYLVKRTGEKVFLECVQDMDHENMFWYRQDPGLGLRLIYFSYDVKMKEKGDIPEGYSVSREKKERFSLILESASTNQTSMYLCASSFPGRTEAFFGQGTRLTVV.

This clone was counted a few times. V is TRBV20-1 and J is TRBJ2-7; TRBD2 matches at 9 bases. The CDR3 consists of 15 residues. Looked up from germline, CDR1 is DFQATT and CDR2 is SNEGSKA (reference sequence). V was clipped by 3 bases and J by 5 bases; unmatched bases: 11. This chain's CDR3 is CSASMSSGGFNEQYF. CDR3 DNA: TGCAGTGCTAGTATGAGTAGCGGGGGTTTCAACGAGCAGTACTTC.

The genes are TRBV6-5 and TRBJ2-1, with D perhaps TRBD2 (5 bases). Germline CDR1 reads MNHEY; CDR2 reads SVGAGI. V was pared by 2 bases and J by 7 bases, with 6 bases between. CDR3 length equals 12 residues. Here the CDR3 DNA reads TGTGCCAGCAGTTACACGGGGAATGAGCAGTTCTTC. This translates into CASSYTGNEQFF.

This sequence joins TRBV4-1 and TRBJ2-4; 7 bases agree with TRBD1. The V gene end was trimmed by 4 bases and the J gene end by 8 bases; junction bases not matched to a gene: 8. CDR1 is MGHRA and CDR2 is YSYEKL in the germline V gene. The CDR3 runs 14 residues. For the CDR3, the DNA is TGCGCCAGCAGCCGCCGACAGGGTTTGGACATTCAGTACTTC. Translation: CASSRRQGLDIQYF.

The chain uses TRBV10-3 and TRBJ1-1; TRBD1 aligns across 8 bases. After removal of 6 bases from V and 7 bases from J, the junction contained 10 bases not matched to a gene. Germline loops: CDR1 ENHRY, CDR2 SYGVKD. The CDR3 consists of 14 residues. The CDR3 DNA reads TGTGCCATCAGCAGAACTGGACAGGGCCATGAAGCTTTCTTT. Encoded protein: CAISRTGQGHEAFF.

This chain joins TRBV2 and TRBJ2-2, with a possible D match to TRBD2 (6 bases). Trimming left V 8 bases short and J 1 base short, with 11 bases between. CDR1 is SNHLY and CDR2 is FYNNEI in the germline V gene. This CDR3 has 14 residues. CDR3 DNA sequence: TGTGCCAGCCATGCTAGCGAGAACACCGGGGAGCTGTTTTTT. This translates into CASHASENTGELFF. Together with reference TRBV2 and TRBJ2-2, the CDR3 gives the full variable domain: EPEVTQTPSHQVTQMGQEVILRCVPISNHLYFYWYRQILGQKVEFLVSFYNNEISEKSEIFDDQFSVERPDGSNFTLKIRSTKLEDSAMYFCASHASENTGELFFGEGSRLTVL.

This clone was counted only a few times. The J gene is TRBJ1-4, the V gene TRBV28; D not resolved. Germline CDR1 and CDR2: MDHEN and SYDVKM. The CDR3 is made up of 12 amino acids. V was shortened by 3 bases and J by 10 bases, with 9 bases between the two germline ends. CDR3 loop: CASSFEGRKLFF. The CDR3 bases are TGTGCCAGCAGTTTTGAAGGGAGAAAACTGTTTTTT.

The chain carries TRBV5-6 and TRBJ2-3; tentatively, D is TRBD2 (5 bases). The CDR3 extends over 12 amino acids. Trimming cost V 4 bases and J 4 bases, with 7 bases left between them. The germline V gene has CDR1 SGHDT and CDR2 YYEEEE. CDR3 in amino acids: CASSPRADTQYF. The CDR3 DNA sequence: TGTGCCAGCAGCCCGAGGGCAGATACGCAGTATTTT. Full variable domain (missing parts from reference TRBV5-6 and TRBJ2-3): DAGVTQSPTHLIKTRGQQVTLRCSPKSGHDTVSWYQQALGQGPQFIFQYYEEEERQRGNFPDRFSGHQFPNYSSELNVNALLLGDSALYLCASSPRADTQYFGPGTRLTVL.

J is TRBJ2-7 and V is TRBV5-4; 8 bases align to TRBD1. Germline lookup yields CDR1 SGHNT and CDR2 YYREEE (reference sequence). The CDR3 length is 14 residues. The J segment lost 3 bases and the V segment lost 2 bases, leaving 4 bases of the junction unmatched. CDR3 protein: CASSLSGGDYEQYF. The CDR3 nucleotides are TGTGCCAGCAGCTTATCAGGGGGCGACTACGAGCAGTACTTC.

V and J are TRBV28 and TRBJ1-1, with 9 bases identical to TRBD1. CDR3 length equals 14 residues. Germline values: CDR1 MDHEN, CDR2 SYDVKM. The J segment lost 3 bases and the V segment lost 6 bases, leaving 5 bases of the junction unmatched. The CDR3 region is CASSLQGAHTEAFF. The CDR3 DNA sequence: TGTGCCAGCAGCCTACAGGGGGCACACACTGAAGCTTTCTTT.

The gene calls are TRBV2 and TRBJ2-2, with 10 nucleotides matching TRBD2. This CDR3 is built from 15 residues. The ends lost 7 bases at V and 3 bases at J; junction bases unmatched: 5. CDR1 and CDR2 (germline): SNHLY, FYNNEI. The CDR3 DNA follows: TGTGCCAGCACCCCTAGCGGGAGTTACACCGGGGAGCTGTTTTTT. It yields the protein CASTPSGSYTGELFF.

The chain recombines TRBV5-4 with TRBJ2-3, with D perhaps matching TRBD2 (6 bases). V was clipped by 4 bases and J by 5 bases, with 14 bases between them. This CDR3 has 14 amino acids. Germline CDR1 is SGHNT and CDR2 is YYREEE (reference sequence). The CDR3 reads CASSPGGAGDTQYF. The CDR3 DNA sequence: TGTGCCAGCAGCCCCGGGGGAGCGGGAGATACGCAGTATTTT. Full variable domain (missing parts from reference TRBV5-4 and TRBJ2-3): ETGVTQSPTHLIKTRGQQVTLRCSSQSGHNTVSWYQQALGQGPQFIFQYYREEENGRGNFPPRFSGLQFPNYSSELNVNALELDDSALYLCASSPGGAGDTQYFGPGTRLTVL.

This sequence joins TRBV3-1 (or the pseudogene TRBV3-2) and TRBJ1-2; D remains unclear. The V end was cut by 3 bases, the J end by 7 bases, with 6 bases between. The germline CDR1 and CDR2 sequences are LGHDT and YNNKEL (reference sequence). The CDR3 has 11 amino acids. CDR3 nucleotides: TGTGCCAGCAGCCACGGGGTTGGCTACACCTTC. Protein: CASSHGVGYTF.

The count of this clone is one. This chain joins TRBV5-1 and TRBJ2-1, with 10 bases identical to TRBD1. The CDR3 contains 15 residues. The J segment lost 7 bases and the V segment lost 4 bases, leaving 8 bases of the junction unmatched. Germline V gives CDR1 SGHRS, CDR2 YFSETQ. The CDR3 region is CASSAGTGAQNEQFF. The CDR3, as DNA: TGCGCCAGCAGCGCCGGGACAGGGGCGCAGAATGAGCAGTTCTTC.

V usage is TRBV7-6 and J usage is TRBJ1-4; 8 bases are a match to TRBD1. This CDR3 is built from 13 residues. V gave up 5 bases and J gave up 14 bases; unmatched junction bases: 10. Germline values: CDR1 SGHVS, CDR2 FNYEAQ. CDR3 coding DNA: TGTGCCAGCAGCGCAGGGGGCGGGGGTTTGCTGTTTTTT. Translating gives CASSAGGGGLLFF.

The chain joins TRBV7-8 to TRBJ2-2; TRBD1 is a possible D gene (7 bases). V lost 3 bases to trimming and J lost 1 base, with 18 bases between them. This CDR3 has 18 residues. Germline values: CDR1 SGHVS, CDR2 FQNEAQ. CDR3 sequence: CASSFQGEETMNTGELFF. The CDR3 nucleotides read TGTGCCAGCAGCTTCCAGGGGGAGGAAACCATGAACACCGGGGAGCTGTTTTTT.

The chain links TRBV19 to TRBJ2-3; D perhaps matches TRBD2 (5 bases). The CDR3 sequence is 13 residues long. Deletions cut 6 bases from V and 6 bases from J, with 13 bases between. Germline CDR1 reads LNHDA; CDR2 reads SQIVND (reference sequence). CDR3 protein: CASRTGPGDTQYF. The CDR3 DNA reads TGTGCCAGTAGGACCGGCCCGGGGGATACGCAGTATTTT.

The chain joins TRBV9 to TRBJ1-2, with 7 bases matching TRBD1. V dropped 4 bases and J dropped 2; count of bases not matched to a gene: 5. CDR1 and CDR2 from the germline V gene are SGDLS and YYNGEE. The CDR3 extends over 14 amino acids. The DNA for the CDR3 is TGTGCCAGCAGCCCGGACAGGCAGAACTATGGCTACACCTTC. Amino acid sequence: CASSPDRQNYGYTF.

The chain uses TRBV6-1 and TRBJ2-7; 8 bases map to TRBD1. The CDR3 sequence is 15 residues long. From germline, CDR1 is MNHNS and CDR2 SASEGT. V shed 1 base, J shed 1 base, and the junction held 3 bases outside the gene matches. The DNA of the CDR3 is TGTGCCAGCAGTGAAGGGACAGGGCTTTCCTACGAGCAGTACTTC. Translating it yields CASSEGTGLSYEQYF.